What follows is one TCR beta chain and its context. Which antigen it targets is not known. Qualities for individual bases were not recorded, and no much larger clone is one base off. The cohort was made up of under 800 healthy bone marrow donors. All cohort members were sampled while nominally healthy, although unrecorded immune exposures were likely present. The donor tested CMV seropositive, placing the donor among the 289 seropositive members of the cohort. Every donor gave a peripheral blood sample, and the peripheral blood mononuclear cells from that sample were used for TCR beta sequencing. The Qiagen DNeasy Blood Extraction Kit was used to extract genomic DNA from the blood cell samples. V lost 7 bases and J lost 0 bases; the stretch between them is 10 bases long. From cysteine to phenylalanine, the CDR3 is 12 amino acids long. This entry keeps only the CDR3 DNA: 36 bases, framed from base 1. CDR1 and CDR2, per the germline V gene, are SQVTM and ANQGSEA.

Libraries were prepared through the immunoSEQ multiplex PCR assay. The multiplex PCR relied on a mix of 60 forward primers for TCR Vbeta segments and 13 reverse primers for TCR Jbeta segments. The CDR3 region of rearranged TCR beta genes was amplified from genomic DNA with a multiplex PCR assay. The Illumina HiSeq System was used to sequence the amplified TCR beta libraries as 87-base-pair reads. Concerning the study's data processing: A later analysis counted about 80 million unique TCR beta chains across the 690 or so repertoires, and some 11 million of these chains were shared by at least two donors. A nearest-neighbor algorithm error-corrected the raw reads and collapsed the reads into unique sequences, merging closely related sequences to remove PCR and sequencing errors. Alignment of CDR3 sequences to IMGT reference sequences was used to assign V, D and J gene segments. For a sequence to be retained, a match of at least six nucleotides to both a V gene segment and a J gene segment was required. A rearrangement was called productive if the CDR3 had no stop codons and remained in frame with V and J, and every other rearrangement was called non-productive. CDR3 was defined by IMGT convention, running from the second conserved V-encoded cysteine to the conserved J-encoded phenylalanine. Sequences without an unambiguous match to a single V gene segment were excluded from the earlier analysis of 450 to 750 of the donors. In an earlier analysis of 587 of the donors, a V segment was called functional when productive rearrangements were above 56.7%, and segregating when the standard deviation between donors exceeded 5%. A statistical classification framework was built to diagnose cytomegalovirus status from the catalog of TCR beta chain sequences. In a later analysis, TCR nucleotide sequences were compared against IMGT/GENE-DB human TR gene sequences so that V and J genes could be assigned. Using the TCRdist pipeline, a later analysis assigned CDR3 sequences along with most-parsimonious VDJ recombination scenarios. In a later analysis, every TCR beta chain was defined by the combination of its CDR3 amino acid sequence and its V-gene family, and reads without a unique V-gene family were dropped. A later analysis removed over 500 highly shared, low-generation-probability nucleotide sequences to deal with suspected cross-contamination and a sequencing artifact. In a later analysis, a clonal expansion index for each public chain was calculated from normalized within-repertoire ranks of inferred template counts. In a later analysis, generation probabilities were computed using a VDJ recombination model fitted to out-of-frame rearrangements, and the results were checked against IGoR. Hypergeometric tests were used in a later analysis to score TCR-TCR, TCR-HLA and TCR-CMV co-occurrence, with a repertoire-size bias correction applied to the TCR pairs. To estimate false discovery rates, a later analysis permuted the HLA or CMV assignments 20 times. In a later analysis, co-occurring TCRs were grouped using DBSCAN, and TCRdist sequence similarity was added for clustering within HLA-allele-positive subsets. Co-occurrence clustering excluded repertoires with fewer than 30,000 or more than 120,000 public chains, plus five with anomalous nucleotide sharing. As stored in TCRdb, this immuneACCESS dataset retains in-frame rearrangements with V and J assigned. A fraction of the clones does not appear; measured against another copy, unresolved V genes explain less than half of the discrepancy, and the remainder lacks a known reason. V and J calls and clone size are given by that table; D and trimming were obtained from the DNA. Across this sample there are roughly 170,000 clones, with almost 85% seen only once. The ten largest account for around 4.9% of the sample.

This specimen belongs to a study of cytomegalovirus exposure and HLA in healthy donors (dated by TCRdb to between 2016 and 2019). A note on the overall study: In an earlier analysis of around 540 of the donors, 276 Gb of sequence data and approximately 120 million unique TCR beta sequences from 180 million or so T cells were reported. Approximately 310 gigabases of sequencing data and around 90 million unique TCR sequences made up an early release that covered several hundred HLA-typed donors. Among the roughly 370 genotyped donors, approximately 77% belonged to the genetic ancestry cluster associated with self-reported Caucasian donors. The aim of the study was to test whether cataloging public T cell receptors could identify signatures of past pathogen exposure. Using immunosequencing, the study profiled T cell repertoires from around 670 subjects and related those repertoires to cytomegalovirus serostatus. Along with the 666-subject first cohort, a separate validation cohort of over a hundred different subjects was used. High-throughput TCR immunosequencing, statistical association of individual TCRs with disease status, and machine learning were combined to predict cytomegalovirus infection status. In a later analysis, previously published TCR beta repertoires from more than 500 donors were re-analyzed and high-resolution HLA genotyping was added so that TCR occurrence patterns could be studied. In the later analysis, no new phenotypic data were used to find candidate immune exposures; instead, reliance was placed on TCR beta sequences and their occurrence across donors. To decide whether each TCR beta V gene segment behaved as functional or pseudogenic, an earlier analysis of some 570 of the donors relied on high-throughput TCR beta sequencing. Donor age, sex, ethnicity and CMV serostatus were collected together with the repertoire data. A later genetic analysis took genome-wide SNP genotypes for about 55% of the roughly 670 donors and used that subset as a discovery cohort. Every discovery cohort repertoire had been produced on one sequencing platform. HLA typing included class I and class II loci at four-digit resolution. Typing coverage varied by locus: roughly 620-640 donors for A, B, C, DRB1 and DQB1; some 520 for DQA1; over 600 for DPA1; approximately 470 for DPB1. Because of strong linkage in the cohort, 5 or 6 DR-DQ haplotypes were treated as single units for association and clustering. Among 398 genotyped donors of the cohort, an average of approximately 250,000 unique TCR beta nucleotide sequences were sequenced per donor, about a sixth of them non-productive.

Paper-wide results and their limitations: According to the authors, the approach could potentially be generalized to other disease states and immunological phenotypes. A later genetic analysis associated a missense DCLRE1C variant with V-gene and J-gene trimming of TCR beta chains, and an independent cohort replicated the association. Cytomegalovirus status was reported to be diagnosed by the classifier with high specificity and sensitivity in both the original and validation cohorts. In the study, 150 to 200 TCR beta chains were listed as associated with cytomegalovirus. When HLA alleles, especially DR and DQ, strongly co-occurred, attributing TCR associations to individual alleles was difficult. A later analysis found that most CMV-associated TCR beta chains appeared HLA-restricted, with HLA associations seemingly driven largely by CMV exposure. The cohort was sequenced for TCR beta chains only, and without alpha or paired-chain data the features that could be detected were limited. CMV serostatus was the only immune exposure information available for the cohort. Compared with the approximately 670-donor mean, donors in an Asian-associated ancestry cluster had fewer N-insertions in productive TCRs, according to a later genetic analysis. A group of highly shared sequence variants was considered likely to be a technical artifact of the sequencing pipeline. Presence/absence analyses assumed roughly uniform sequencing depth across donors, an assumption that may not hold. An earlier analysis of roughly 570 of the donors showed that most TCR beta V segments appeared in productive rearrangements either about 90% or about 30% of the time, which broadly matched IMGT annotations. In a later analysis, the rate of TCR association differed among HLA loci, with DRB1 alleles having the most associated TCRs and HLA-C alleles having the fewest. HLA typing was unavailable for some donors at each locus, so association tests used only the typed subset. Because counts were too low, 15 or so rarely observed V segments, including chromosome 9 orphons, were excluded from the earlier analysis of around 640 of the donors. Compared with equally common non-associated chains, HLA-associated TCR beta chains in a later analysis were more clonally expanded and had lower generation probabilities. Most TCR sequences were seen in very few donors, while some public TCRs were found in many individuals. In a later analysis, about 17,000 TCR beta sequences were associated with specific HLA alleles at a false discovery rate of 0.05. A further reported finding was that TCR beta sequences accurately predicted the HLA-A and HLA-B alleles for most subjects in the first cohort. The 87-base-pair reads could not distinguish some IMGT-functional V segments, including TRBV6-2 and TRBV6-3, so those segments were excluded. Three of the identified cytomegalovirus-associated TCR beta chains were confirmed in vitro to be specific for cytomegalovirus antigens. Correlated functional status among segregating V segments might reflect linkage disequilibrium, but an unknown experimental factor could not be ruled out. According to a later analysis, parvovirus B19, influenza, CMV and Epstein-Barr virus appeared linked to several top co-occurrence clusters.

This clonotype originated in a girl between 10 and 17 years old in good health and CMV-seropositive. The material sequenced was PBMCs. The chain is made from TRBV29-1 and TRBJ2-7; perhaps TRBD1 is the D gene, with 6 bases matching. The nucleotides are TGCAGCGCCGGACAGCTCTCCTACGAGCAGTACTTC. Its product reads: CSAGQLSYEQYF.